Each of the 29 T cell receptor beta chains below was sequenced from the same sample in a study of blood T cell repertoires in COVID-19. Generated by immunoSEQ multiplex PCR, the TCRdb table keeps only in-frame clones and is missing some. This repertoire shows 410,000 or so clones, approximately 90% found once; its top ten account for 1.5% to 1.9%. The sequencing input was peripheral blood. The source of these receptors is a middle-aged woman with COVID-19, enrolled during active disease.

The chain has TRBV28 and TRBJ1-5; 9 nucleotides line up with TRBD1. Per germline, CDR1 MDHEN and CDR2 SYDVKM. The CDR3 is 18 amino acids. Unmatched junction bases numbered 10, after V lost 4 bases and J lost 0 bases. CDR3 region: CASSSHQGQGYSNQPQHF. In DNA, the CDR3 is TGTGCCAGCAGTTCGCACCAGGGACAGGGCTATAGCAATCAGCCCCAGCATTTT.

V usage is TRBV12-3 or TRBV12-4 and J usage is TRBJ2-5, with a weak D call TRBD1 (6 bases). The CDR3 runs to 13 residues. Trimming left V 5 bases short and J 4 bases short, with 11 bases between. The CDR3: CASSVIQGETQYF. The CDR3 DNA reads as TGTGCCAGCAGTGTAATACAGGGAGAGACCCAGTACTTC.

In nucleotides, the CDR3 is TGTGCCAGCAGTTCCCCAAGTAGCGGGAGGTCCTACGAGCAGTACTTC. Translation: CASSSPSSGRSYEQYF. The V gene is TRBV27, the J gene TRBJ2-7, with 10 bases lining up with TRBD2. Germline V lookup: CDR1 MNHEY, CDR2 SMNVEV (reference sequence). The CDR3 sequence is 16 residues long. Trimming removed 4 bases from V and 1 base from J; junction bases left unmatched: 7.

The chain joins TRBV6-5 to TRBJ2-7; 10 nucleotides line up with TRBD1. Germline values: CDR1 MNHEY, CDR2 SVGAGI. This CDR3 is built from 15 residues. J lost 5 bases, V lost 2 bases, and 6 bases had no gene match. Here the CDR3 reads CASSYQGQGSDEQYF. The CDR3 nucleotides are TGTGCCAGCAGTTACCAGGGACAGGGGAGTGACGAGCAGTACTTC.

This clone was found a few times. The rearrangement uses TRBV29-1 and TRBJ1-4; D is possibly TRBD1 (5 bases). The V gene lost 4 bases and the J gene lost 3 bases, with 6 bases spanning the gap. The CDR3 extends over 12 amino acids. Per germline, CDR1 SQVTM and CDR2 ANQGSEA. Here the CDR3 reads CSVVGANEKLFF. CDR3 DNA: TGCAGCGTTGTAGGGGCTAATGAAAAACTGTTTTTT.

V and J are TRBV29-1 and TRBJ2-5; TRBD1 matches 8 bases. Germline assignment: CDR1 SQVTM and CDR2 ANQGSEA. The CDR3 runs 12 residues. The V segment lost 5 bases and the J segment 5 bases; nucleotides outside the gene matches: 4. The CDR3 sequence: CSVPDRVETQYF. The CDR3 nucleotides are TGCAGCGTTCCGGACAGGGTGGAGACCCAGTACTTC.

This chain connects TRBV9 to TRBJ2-6; tentative D call: TRBD1 (5 bases). Germline loops: CDR1 SGDLS, CDR2 YYNGEE. V was cut by 0 bases and J by 5 bases, with 18 bases left in between. The CDR3 sequence is 18 residues long. CDR3 sequence (DNA): TGTGCCAGCAGCGTAGCTGGGCAGGGTCCCCACCGGGCCAACGTCCTGACTTTC. Translating gives CASSVAGQGPHRANVLTF.

The chain employs TRBV6-4 and TRBJ1-4, with a tentative D call TRBD1 (5 bases). This CDR3 is 13 amino acids long. Germline V CDR1 and CDR2: MRHNA, SNTAGT. V was cut by 1 base and J by 7 bases, with 7 bases left in between. The CDR3 sequence is CASSDYQGEKLFF. The CDR3 DNA reads TGTGCCAGCAGTGACTATCAGGGTGAAAAACTGTTTTTT.

V and J are TRBV29-1 and TRBJ2-5; D is unresolved. V lost 6 bases and J 2 bases, leaving 10 bases between the germline ends. The CDR3 runs to 12 residues. Germline CDR1 SQVTM, CDR2 ANQGSEA. The CDR3 DNA is TGCAGCGTCCTCGAAGCTCAAGAGACCCAGTACTTC. It codes for CSVLEAQETQYF.

To note about this clone: The limits of the CDR3 on the DNA are not certain, so only TCRdb's listed CDR3 is given. This chain connects TRBV28 to TRBJ2-7; TRBD2 reflects the table's D call only, with no check against the DNA. From its first to its last residue, the CDR3 has 15 amino acids. Germline V gene data show CDR1 as MDHEN and CDR2 as SYDVKM. The CDR3 reads CASSSSGLSFYEQYF.

The chain joins TRBV11-2 to TRBJ1-1; 8 positions agree with TRBD1. Looked up from germline, CDR1 is SGHAT and CDR2 is FQNNGV. The V gene end was trimmed by 5 bases and the J gene end by 4 bases; junction bases not matched to a gene: 6. The CDR3 is 14 residues long. The CDR3 DNA follows: TGTGCCAGCAGCGTTACAGGGGGTGGCACTGAAGCTTTCTTT. This sequence encodes CASSVTGGGTEAFF.

This chain joins TRBV12-3 or TRBV12-4 and TRBJ1-1; no definite D call. The CDR3 spans 13 residues. V lost 3 bases, J lost 0 bases, and 5 bases lay in between. CDR3 coding DNA: TGTGCCAGCAGTTTTCAGATGAACACTGAAGCTTTCTTT. It is translated as CASSFQMNTEAFF.

The genes are TRBV25-1 and TRBJ1-2; no clear D gene. This CDR3 has 12 amino acids. Germline CDR1 and CDR2: MGHDK and SYGVNS. V was clipped by 4 bases and J by 8 bases, with 11 bases between them. The CDR3 here is CASSGISGGYTF. CDR3 DNA: TGTGCCAGCAGTGGTATCTCGGGGGGCTACACCTTC.

The V and J genes are TRBV6-5 and TRBJ1-6; D unresolved. Germline V gene sequence: CDR1 MNHEY, CDR2 SVGAGI. The CDR3 sequence is 12 residues long. V lost 6 bases, J lost 10 bases, and 10 bases lay in between. CDR3 in amino acids: CASSLGSSPLHF. The CDR3 DNA reads as TGTGCCAGCAGCCTGGGGAGCTCACCCCTCCACTTT.

This CDR3 is CASSLAHTGVYEQYF. The CDR3 coding sequence is TGTGCCAGCAGCTTAGCGCATACTGGAGTCTACGAGCAGTACTTC. V usage is TRBV7-8 and J usage is TRBJ2-7; D unclear. This CDR3 contains 15 residues. The V gene's germline CDR1 is SGHVS and CDR2 FQNEAQ. Trimming removed 0 bases from V and 3 bases from J, with 12 bases in between.

This clone was seen only once. V gene TRBV5-1 combines with J gene TRBJ2-7, with 11 bases aligning to TRBD1. With V trimmed by 4 bases and J by 6 bases, 6 bases remained unmatched. This CDR3 is built from 14 residues. The germline CDR1 and CDR2 sequences are SGHRS and YFSETQ. The CDR3 is CASSGGQGESEQYF. CDR3 nucleotide sequence: TGCGCCAGCAGCGGGGGACAGGGGGAGAGCGAGCAGTACTTC.

The chain links TRBV9 to TRBJ1-2; 9 nucleotides agree with TRBD1. After removal of 4 bases from V and 7 bases from J, the junction contained 11 bases not matched to a gene. CDR1 and CDR2 from the germline V gene are SGDLS and YYNGEE. The CDR3 length is 15 residues. CDR3 loop: CASSSLTGGKIGYTF. DNA of the CDR3: TGTGCCAGCAGCTCCTTGACAGGGGGGAAGATTGGCTACACCTTC. Supplemented by reference TRBV9 and TRBJ1-2, the full variable domain reads DSGVTQTPKHLITATGQRVTLRCSPRSGDLSVYWYQQSLDQGLQFLIQYYNGEERAKGNILERFSAQQFPDLHSELNLSSLELGDSALYFCASSSLTGGKIGYTFGSGTRLTVV.

A few counts support this clone. This chain uses TRBV30 with TRBJ2-3; 7 bases line up with TRBD2. Germline V lookup: CDR1 GTSNPN, CDR2 SVGIG (reference sequence). The V segment lost 3 bases and the J segment 2 bases; nucleotides outside the gene matches: 8. The CDR3 totals 15 residues. As DNA, the CDR3 is TGTGCCTGGAGCGAGCTAGCGGTATCCACAGATACGCAGTATTTT. Translation gives CAWSELAVSTDTQYF.

In this sample, this clone turned up many times. The V and J genes are TRBV30 and TRBJ1-2; D unresolved. The germline V and J ends were trimmed by 3 bases and 2 bases, with 13 bases remaining between them. Germline V lookup: CDR1 GTSNPN, CDR2 SVGIG (reference sequence). This CDR3 is built from 14 residues. The CDR3 here is CAWRSGSYNYGYTF. CDR3 DNA: TGTGCCTGGAGATCGGGGTCCTACAACTATGGCTACACCTTC.

The CDR3 spells CASSGNYGYTF. CDR3 nucleotide sequence: TGTGCCAGCAGCGGTAACTATGGCTACACCTTC. V usage is TRBV12-3 or TRBV12-4 and J usage is TRBJ1-2; D not resolved. The CDR3 is 11 amino acids. Trimming took 6 bases from V and 1 from J, leaving 3 bases between them.

The chain employs TRBV2 and TRBJ1-4; D call uncertain. Deletions cut 4 bases from V and 8 bases from J, with 17 bases between. The CDR3 sequence is 15 residues long. Germline assignment: CDR1 SNHLY and CDR2 FYNNEI. CDR3: CASSAAAPGGEKLFF. The CDR3 DNA sequence: TGTGCCAGCAGTGCCGCGGCCCCCGGTGGGGAAAAACTGTTTTTT.

V and J are TRBV27 and TRBJ1-1; weak D call: TRBD1 (6 bases). CDR1 is MNHEY and CDR2 is SMNVEV in the germline V gene (reference sequence). The CDR3 loop spans 15 amino acids. The germline V and J ends were trimmed by 3 bases and 0 bases, with 11 bases remaining between them. CDR3 in amino acids: CASSFQGGLNTEAFF. In DNA, the CDR3 is TGTGCCAGCAGTTTCCAAGGGGGATTGAACACTGAAGCTTTCTTT.

To note about this clone: This may be a read error, as it is one base from a much larger clone. This chain joins TRBV7-8 and TRBJ1-5; 7 bases are shared with TRBD1. Looked up from germline, CDR1 is SGHVS and CDR2 is FQNEAQ. The CDR3 contains 13 residues. The J segment lost 5 bases and the V segment lost 5 bases, leaving 3 bases of the junction unmatched. The CDR3 reads CASSRQGDQPQHF. The CDR3 nucleotides are TGTGCCAGCAGCCGACAGGGCGATCAGCCCCAGCATTTT.

This chain joins TRBV7-2 and TRBJ1-2, with D maybe TRBD1 (6 bases). The CDR3 is 16 amino acids. Germline-derived CDR1 and CDR2 are SGHTA and FQGNSA. The V and J ends lost 4 bases and 4 bases respectively, with 19 bases between them. The CDR3 DNA is TGTGCCAGCAGCTCATACGACAGGTCGATTGGCTATGGCTACACCTTC. This codes for CASSSYDRSIGYGYTF.

The gene calls are TRBV30 and TRBJ1-2; TRBD1 agrees at 7 bases. Germline V gene sequence: CDR1 GTSNPN, CDR2 SVGIG (reference sequence). Trimming at V came to 3 bases and at J to 7 bases, leaving 11 bases not matched to a gene. CDR3 length: 14 residues. The CDR3 region has the DNA TGTGCCTGGAGCCTGCAGACAGGGAGCGGTGGCTACACCTTC. This translates into CAWSLQTGSGGYTF.

This clone was seen more than once but under ten times. The CDR3 DNA sequence: TGCGCCAGCATGAGGGTTACGGACGGCGCTGGCTACACCTTC. Translating it yields CASMRVTDGAGYTF. V usage is TRBV10-2 and J usage is TRBJ1-2; the D is unclear. CDR3 length: 14 residues. The germline CDR1 and CDR2 sequences are WSHSY and SAAADI. The ends were cut back, 7 bases at V and 7 bases at J, with 19 bases in the middle.

In its sample, this clone was seen a few times. V gene TRBV27 combines with J gene TRBJ1-2; D not resolved. This CDR3 region has 13 residues. V was pared by 5 bases and J by 3 bases, with 10 bases between. Germline V gene data show CDR1 as MNHEY and CDR2 as SMNVEV (reference sequence). This CDR3 is CASSPRVYYGYTF. Here the CDR3 DNA reads TGTGCCAGCAGTCCCCGGGTCTACTATGGCTACACCTTC.

There are a few counts of this clone. The rearrangement links TRBV20-1 to TRBJ2-7, with TRBD1 matching over 7 bases. V dropped 7 bases and J dropped 2; count of bases not matched to a gene: 2. The CDR3 totals 11 residues. Germline V gives CDR1 DFQATT, CDR2 SNEGSKA (reference sequence). This CDR3 reads CSVQGAYEQYF. CDR3 in DNA: TGCAGTGTCCAGGGGGCCTACGAGCAGTACTTC.

The chain uses TRBV5-4 and TRBJ1-1; TRBD1 might be the D (6 bases). The germline CDR1 and CDR2 sequences are SGHNT and YYREEE (reference sequence). The V end lost 0 bases, the J end lost 5 bases, and 14 bases lay between the germline ends. The CDR3 sequence is 15 residues long. The CDR3 sequence: CASSLDDRPGTEAFF. The DNA of the CDR3 is TGTGCCAGCAGCTTGGATGACAGGCCCGGGACTGAAGCTTTCTTT.